The source of this T cell receptor (beta chain) is a study of CD8 T cells in ankylosing spondylitis. Study observations and caveats: In reactive arthritis synovial fluid and blood, some motif variants had been reported before. Peripheral blood held disease-linked clones only at relatively low frequency, and these were CD8+. Reported data indicate significant enrichment of disease-linked clones within matched ankylosing spondylitis synovial fluid.

Trimming left V 6 bases short and J 5 bases short, with 20 bases between. CDR1 SQVTM and CDR2 ANQGSEA come from the germline V gene. This CDR3 is built from 15 residues. One entry per CDR3 protein results from TCRdb running MiXCR on the 5' RACE reads. The data contain 230,000 or so distinct CDR3 sequences, about 24% of them singletons. The table lists this clonotype with a few counts. Its antigen is unidentified. The chain recombines TRBV29-1 with TRBJ2-1; D might be TRBD1 (6 bases). Source material: blood, either unsorted or a sorted T cell fraction (not recorded which). This sequence was found in a male donor with ankylosing spondylitis or in good health (not recorded which). CDR3 loop: CSVTHSGTRDNEQFF. CDR3 sequence (DNA): TGCAGCGTAACACATTCCGGGACAAGGGACAATGAGCAGTTCTTC.